The next 8 T cell receptor beta chains were all read from a single sample in a study of blood T cell repertoires in COVID-19. This table comes from immunoSEQ multiplex PCR, and its TCRdb copy is limited to in-frame clones, with some not included. This sample has about 120,000 clones; over 60% occur once, and the top ten carry roughly 16%. Sequenced sample: peripheral blood. The receptors come from a woman at least 80 years old with active or convalescent COVID-19.

The genes are TRBV6-6 and TRBJ2-1; 10 bases are a match to TRBD2. This CDR3 is built from 15 residues. Germline CDR1 and CDR2: MNHNY and SVGAGI (reference sequence). V lost 2 bases to trimming and J lost 7 bases; unmatched junction nucleotides: 5. DNA of the CDR3: TGTGCCAGCAGTTACACTAGCGGGATAGGGAATGAGCAGTTCTTC. Translating gives CASSYTSGIGNEQFF.

The chain uses TRBV28 and TRBJ2-1; TRBD1 agrees at 10 bases. The CDR3 contains 15 residues. Unmatched junction bases numbered 11, after V lost 6 bases and J lost 9 bases. Germline V gives CDR1 MDHEN, CDR2 SYDVKM. The chain's CDR3 is CASRTGGEVRPEQFF. For the CDR3, the DNA is TGTGCCAGCAGGACAGGGGGCGAGGTTCGGCCTGAGCAGTTCTTC.

The CDR3 here is CASTRQFSGNTIYF. In DNA, the CDR3 is TGTGCCAGTACCCGACAGTTCTCTGGAAACACCATATATTTT. V usage is TRBV19 and J usage is TRBJ1-3; tentative D call: TRBD1 (5 bases). CDR1 and CDR2 (germline): LNHDA, SQIVND (reference sequence). The CDR3 contains 14 residues. Deletions cut 7 bases from V and 0 bases from J, with 10 bases between.

This chain connects TRBV19 to TRBJ1-5, with D perhaps matching TRBD1 (6 bases). Trimming pared 3 bases from V and 2 bases from J, leaving 17 bases between. The CDR3 is 17 residues long. Germline lookup yields CDR1 LNHDA and CDR2 SQIVND (reference sequence). This CDR3 reads CASSMWSGAGGNQPQHF. The CDR3, as DNA: TGTGCCAGTAGTATGTGGTCGGGGGCGGGGGGCAATCAGCCCCAGCATTTT.

This chain joins TRBV7-9 and TRBJ2-7; TRBD2 matches at 8 bases. This CDR3 region has 14 residues. CDR1 is SEHNR, CDR2 FQNEAQ, per germline (reference sequence). Trimming removed 5 bases from V and 4 bases from J; junction bases left unmatched: 7. The CDR3 spells CASSPGLAIYEQYF. For the CDR3, the DNA is TGTGCCAGCAGCCCCGGACTAGCTATTTACGAGCAGTACTTC.

The chain uses TRBV29-1 and TRBJ2-5, with 10 bases lining up with TRBD1. Looked up from germline, CDR1 is SQVTM and CDR2 is ANQGSEA. The trim removed 3 bases at V and 0 bases at J, leaving 16 bases unmatched. The CDR3 is 19 amino acids. Written as DNA, the CDR3 is TGCAGCGTTGACGGGGACAGGGGTTCGACGTCAAGGTACCAAGAGACCCAGTACTTC. This codes for CSVDGDRGSTSRYQETQYF.

The genes are TRBV27 and TRBJ2-7; no reliable D call. The CDR3 is 14 residues long. Between the trimmed V and J ends, which lost 6 bases and 2 bases, there was a span of 14 bases. Looked up from germline, CDR1 is MNHEY and CDR2 is SMNVEV (reference sequence). The chain's CDR3 is CASSRGPGPYEQYF. The CDR3 bases are TGTGCCAGCAGCCGCGGTCCGGGTCCCTACGAGCAGTACTTC.

This chain connects TRBV28 to TRBJ2-5, with D possibly being TRBD1 (5 bases). V lost 2 bases and J 4 bases, leaving 11 bases between the germline ends. This CDR3 has 14 amino acids. Germline CDR1 is MDHEN and CDR2 is SYDVKM. CDR3 sequence reads: CASSLAGLGETQYF. CDR3 DNA: TGTGCCAGCAGTTTAGCAGGGTTAGGAGAGACCCAGTACTTC.